This TCR beta chain is drawn from a study of blood T cell repertoires in COVID-19. In the original processing: Amplification of reference gene primers provided the estimated nucleated cell counts. The repertoire was sequenced with immunoSEQ multiplex PCR; TCRdb's copy has only in-frame clones and lacks some. The DNA was the basis for D and trimming; V, J and clone size are from that table. Of tens of thousands of clones listed, approximately 80% are singletons. Sequenced: peripheral blood. The receptor's source is a woman between 70 and 85 years old with acute or convalescent COVID-19.

The CDR3 protein is CASSPRGPSSYEQYF. Here the CDR3 DNA reads TGTGCCAGCAGCCCGAGGGGGCCGAGCTCCTACGAGCAGTACTTC. The chain links TRBV7-2 to TRBJ2-7; 7 bases agree with TRBD1. The CDR3 length is 15 residues. Germline values: CDR1 SGHTA, CDR2 FQGNSA. V shed 5 bases and J 0 bases; nucleotides not matched to a gene: 7.